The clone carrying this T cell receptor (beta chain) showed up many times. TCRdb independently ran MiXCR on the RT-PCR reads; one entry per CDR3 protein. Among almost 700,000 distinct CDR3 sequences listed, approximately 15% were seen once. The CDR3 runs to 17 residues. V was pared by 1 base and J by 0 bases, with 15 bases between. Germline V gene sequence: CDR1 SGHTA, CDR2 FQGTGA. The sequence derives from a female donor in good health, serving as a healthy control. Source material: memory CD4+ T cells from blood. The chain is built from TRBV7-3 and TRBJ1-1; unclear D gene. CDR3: CASSLSSDGRVNTEAFF. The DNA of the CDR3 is TGTGCCAGCAGCTTAAGTTCGGACGGTCGGGTGAACACTGAAGCTTTCTTT.